Shown below are 30 T cell receptor beta chains from a single sample sequenced in a study of blood T cell repertoires in COVID-19. The protocol was immunoSEQ multiplex PCR, while the TCRdb copy is restricted to in-frame clones and leaves out a portion. The table lists about 200,000 clones, 70% to 90% of them singletons. Source material: PBMCs or T cells enriched from blood (not recorded which). Receptors originate from a woman aged 40 to 50 in a cohort exposed to, infected with or recovered from COVID-19 (not recorded which).

The chain recombines TRBV9 with TRBJ2-1; 7 bases match TRBD2. The CDR3 runs to 15 residues. With V trimmed by 0 bases and J by 8 bases, 8 bases remained unmatched. The germline V gene encodes CDR1 SGDLS and CDR2 YYNGEE. As DNA, the CDR3 is TGTGCCAGCAGCGTAGCTCCGGGAGGTAACTATGAGCAGTTCTTC. It is translated as CASSVAPGGNYEQFF.

The V call is TRBV29-1, the J call TRBJ2-7; 15 positions agree with TRBD2. The CDR3 totals 17 residues. V dropped 6 bases and J dropped 0; count of bases not matched to a gene: 9. The germline gives CDR1 SQVTM, CDR2 ANQGSEA. This chain's CDR3 is CSVKGLAGGPSSYEQYF. The CDR3 region has the DNA TGCAGCGTCAAGGGACTAGCGGGGGGACCGAGCTCCTACGAGCAGTACTTC.

This chain connects TRBV6-5 to TRBJ1-1, with D tentatively TRBD1 (5 bases). The CDR3 runs to 13 residues. Trimming cost V 4 bases and J 9 bases, with 15 bases left between them. CDR1 MNHEY and CDR2 SVGAGI come from the germline V gene. The CDR3 loop reads CASSWGRDDKAFF. CDR3 nucleotides: TGTGCCAGCAGTTGGGGGAGGGACGATAAAGCTTTCTTT.

In DNA form, the CDR3 reads TGTGCCAGTAGTATGTCTAGCGCAACCTACAATGAGCAGTTCTTC. It codes for CASSMSSATYNEQFF. The chain employs TRBV19 and TRBJ2-1; D may be TRBD2 (6 bases). V was shortened by 3 bases and J by 2 bases, with 11 bases between the two germline ends. In germline, CDR1 is LNHDA, CDR2 SQIVND (reference sequence). The CDR3 spans 15 residues.

This sequence joins TRBV25-1 and TRBJ2-3; TRBD2 aligns across 11 bases. Germline V gene sequence: CDR1 MGHDK, CDR2 SYGVNS. Germline trimming cut 3 bases from V and 2 bases from J; bases unmatched to any gene: 7. The CDR3 has 17 amino acids. The CDR3 nucleotides read TGTGCCAGCAGTGAGCGAGCTAGCGGGAGGTACACAGATACGCAGTATTTT. Translation gives CASSERASGRYTDTQYF.

The rearrangement uses TRBV9 and TRBJ2-7, with 12 bases fitting TRBD2. The junction had 10 bases not matched to a gene; V was cut back by 4 bases and J by 5 bases. CDR1 SGDLS and CDR2 YYNGEE come from the germline V gene. The CDR3 loop spans 16 amino acids. In nucleotides, the CDR3 is TGTGCCAGCAGCTCCGGACCGACTAGCGGGAGTCACGAGCAGTACTTC. As protein: CASSSGPTSGSHEQYF.

This chain connects TRBV7-2 to TRBJ2-2; 12 bases are shared with TRBD2. The germline V gene encodes CDR1 SGHTA and CDR2 FQGNSA. This CDR3 has 16 residues. The trim removed 5 bases at V and 5 bases at J, leaving 6 bases unmatched. CDR3 amino acids: CASSQTSGGWTGELFF. CDR3 coding DNA: TGTGCCAGCAGCCAAACTAGCGGGGGGTGGACCGGGGAGCTGTTTTTT.

This chain links TRBV11-2 with TRBJ1-1; D remains unclear. Trimming took 5 bases from V and 3 from J, leaving 16 bases between them. The germline gives CDR1 SGHAT, CDR2 FQNNGV. The CDR3 consists of 15 residues. The chain's CDR3 is CASSPISRGYTEAFF. Here the CDR3 DNA reads TGTGCCAGCAGCCCTATTAGCCGGGGATACACTGAAGCTTTCTTT.

The rearrangement joins TRBV6-5 to TRBJ2-7, with D possibly TRBD1 on 5 matching bases. V was pared by 7 bases and J by 1 base, with 17 bases between. The CDR3 covers 15 residues. Germline assignment: CDR1 MNHEY and CDR2 SVGAGI. CDR3: CASTLTIDSSYEQYF. CDR3 sequence (DNA): TGTGCCAGCACCTTGACAATAGACAGTTCCTACGAGCAGTACTTC.

The chain's CDR3 is CASSLGPRDRENYGYTF. CDR3 sequence (DNA): TGTGCCAGCAGCTTGGGACCTCGGGACAGAGAGAACTATGGCTACACCTTC. The chain is built from TRBV7-8 and TRBJ1-2; the match to TRBD1 covers 7 bases. The ends lost 3 bases at V and 2 bases at J; junction bases unmatched: 12. CDR1 and CDR2 (germline): SGHVS, FQNEAQ. This CDR3 is 17 amino acids long.

V usage is TRBV28 and J usage is TRBJ1-6, with 10 bases matching TRBD1. The CDR3 covers 14 residues. Germline trimming cut 10 bases from V and 9 bases from J; bases unmatched to any gene: 9. Per germline, CDR1 MDHEN and CDR2 SYDVKM. The CDR3 coding sequence is TGTGCCACCCGACTCGGGACAGGGGCTTCACCCCTCCACTTT. Its translation: CATRLGTGASPLHF.

Worth noting for this clone: The same CDR3 can be traced to other DNA sequences in this sample. This chain connects TRBV11-3 to TRBJ2-6; D not resolved. Trimming removed 0 bases from V and 0 bases from J, with 3 bases in between. This CDR3 is built from 15 residues. From germline, CDR1 is SGHNT and CDR2 YENEEA. The CDR3 loop reads CASSLDSSGANVLTF. CDR3 nucleotides: TGTGCCAGCAGCTTAGACAGCTCTGGGGCCAACGTCCTGACTTTC.

V usage is TRBV7-6 and J usage is TRBJ2-7, with 7 nucleotides matching TRBD2. Germline V gives CDR1 SGHVS, CDR2 FNYEAQ. The CDR3 spans 15 residues. V lost 3 bases, J lost 0 bases, and 5 bases stayed unmatched. The CDR3 reads CASSFEASGSYEQYF. CDR3 DNA sequence: TGTGCCAGCAGCTTTGAGGCTAGCGGCTCCTACGAGCAGTACTTC.

The chain uses TRBV19 and TRBJ1-3; 10 nucleotides line up with TRBD1. The CDR3 sequence is 15 residues long. Germline assignment: CDR1 LNHDA and CDR2 SQIVND (reference sequence). V shed 7 bases, J shed 4 bases, and the junction held 7 bases outside the gene matches. CDR3 coding DNA: TGTGCCAGTACCGGGACAGGGGTGCCAGGAAACACCATATATTTT. Protein: CASTGTGVPGNTIYF.

V and J are TRBV11-3 and TRBJ1-1, with TRBD1 matching 10 bases. The CDR3 is 15 residues long. Trimming cost V 4 bases and J 4 bases; bases outside gene matches: 6. Germline V gives CDR1 SGHNT, CDR2 YENEEA. The CDR3 coding sequence is TGTGCCAGCAGCTCACCAGGACAGGGGGGCACTGAAGCTTTCTTT. Encoded protein: CASSSPGQGGTEAFF.

V and J are TRBV4-1 and TRBJ1-1; D is ambiguous. The CDR3 sequence is 13 residues long. V lost 1 base and J 5 bases, leaving 8 bases between the germline ends. Per germline, CDR1 MGHRA and CDR2 YSYEKL. The CDR3 sequence is CASSQGMRTEAFF. The CDR3 DNA follows: TGCGCCAGCAGCCAAGGAATGCGGACTGAAGCTTTCTTT.

The V gene is TRBV27, the J gene TRBJ1-2; 9 positions agree with TRBD1. This CDR3 region has 17 residues. The germline V gene encodes CDR1 MNHEY and CDR2 SMNVEV (reference sequence). J lost 3 bases, V lost 2 bases, and 10 bases had no gene match. The CDR3 region is CASSLRATGGGHYGYTF. The CDR3 DNA follows: TGTGCCAGCAGTTTACGGGCTACAGGGGGCGGTCACTATGGCTACACCTTC.

The chain joins TRBV7-9 to TRBJ1-3; the match to TRBD1 covers 8 bases. The CDR3 covers 17 residues. V lost 2 bases to trimming and J lost 3 bases; unmatched junction nucleotides: 9. The V gene's germline CDR1 is SEHNR and CDR2 FQNEAQ (reference sequence). This CDR3 reads CASSLSAGQGGGNTIYF. The DNA of the CDR3 is TGTGCCAGCAGCTTAAGCGCCGGACAGGGAGGTGGAAACACCATATATTTT.

The chain carries TRBV11-3 and TRBJ1-4; D not resolved. The CDR3 is made up of 13 amino acids. Trimming removed 5 bases at V and 6 bases at J, with 10 bases between. The germline V gene encodes CDR1 SGHNT and CDR2 YENEEA. The CDR3 reads CASSTQVDEKLFF. The CDR3 nucleotides read TGTGCCAGCAGCACTCAGGTGGATGAAAAACTGTTTTTT.

This clone was recorded a few times. This rearrangement joins TRBV5-1 to TRBJ2-3; 8 bases agree with TRBD2. The germline V gene has CDR1 SGHRS and CDR2 YFSETQ. The CDR3 runs to 17 residues. Unmatched junction bases numbered 7, after V lost 0 bases and J lost 1 base. The CDR3, as DNA: TGCGCCAGCAGCTTGGCCAAAGCGGGAGAGGGCACAGATACGCAGTATTTT. It is translated as CASSLAKAGEGTDTQYF.

CDR3 DNA sequence: TGTGCCAGTAGTATAGATCGGTCTAGCGGGAGGGCCAACAATGAGCAGTTCTTC. This encodes CASSIDRSSGRANNEQFF. The chain uses TRBV19 and TRBJ2-1; 12 nucleotides line up with TRBD2. Germline trimming cut 0 bases from V and 5 bases from J; bases unmatched to any gene: 8. The CDR3 runs 18 residues. Germline CDR1 reads LNHDA; CDR2 reads SQIVND (reference sequence).

The J gene is TRBJ2-1, the V gene TRBV19, with TRBD2 matching 10 bases. Germline CDR1 reads LNHDA; CDR2 reads SQIVND (reference sequence). V was pared by 4 bases and J by 3 bases, with 12 bases of the junction left unmatched. The CDR3 runs 18 residues. In DNA, the CDR3 is TGTGCCAGTAGTACCCTGGGGATAGCGGGAGGAGGCTACAATGAGCAGTTCTTC. It translates to CASSTLGIAGGGYNEQFF.

V usage is TRBV5-1 and J usage is TRBJ1-1; TRBD1 matches 7 bases. Germline CDR1 SGHRS, CDR2 YFSETQ. Trimming at V came to 4 bases and at J to 1 base, leaving 7 bases not matched to a gene. The CDR3 spans 15 residues. The CDR3 nucleotides are TGCGCCAGCAGCCTGCAGGGGGGTCGGAACACTGAAGCTTTCTTT. Amino acids: CASSLQGGRNTEAFF.

The chain couples TRBV1 to TRBJ1-5; the tabulated D call, TRBD1, remains unverified against the DNA. TRBV1 is a listed pseudogene. This CDR3 has 19 amino acids. The CDR3 DNA is TGCACCAGCAGCCAACCCAATGACAGGGAACAAAATAGCAATCAGCCCCAGCATTTT. The encoded protein is CTSSQPNDREQNSNQPQHF.

The rearrangement uses TRBV15 and TRBJ2-1; D possibly corresponds to TRBD2 (6 bases). The germline V gene encodes CDR1 LNHNV and CDR2 YYDKDF (reference sequence). V shed 1 base and J shed 6 bases, with 16 bases lying between them. The CDR3 has 16 residues. The CDR3 sequence: CATSRGGGTLGNEQFF. In DNA form, the CDR3 reads TGTGCCACCAGCAGAGGAGGAGGGACGCTCGGCAATGAGCAGTTCTTC.

This sequence joins TRBV27 and TRBJ2-1; 11 bases map to TRBD2. J gave up 9 bases and V 9 bases, and 10 bases lay outside the gene matches. This CDR3 region has 14 residues. Germline lookup yields CDR1 MNHEY and CDR2 SMNVEV (reference sequence). The CDR3 reads CASTSGSPTFEQFF. The CDR3, as DNA: TGTGCCAGTACTAGCGGGAGTCCTACTTTTGAGCAGTTCTTC.

This clone was observed once. J is TRBJ2-3 and V is TRBV28; D may be TRBD2 (5 bases). This CDR3 has 15 residues. Between the trimmed V and J ends, which lost 7 bases and 1 base, there was a span of 15 bases. Germline V lookup: CDR1 MDHEN, CDR2 SYDVKM. This CDR3 is CASIDSSYRTDTQYF. The CDR3 coding sequence is TGTGCCAGCATCGACTCTAGCTATCGCACAGATACGCAGTATTTT.

DNA of the CDR3: TGTGCCACCAGGGGGCAAAGAAATCAGCCCCAGCATTTT. It encodes CATRGQRNQPQHF. The V call is TRBV24-1, the J call TRBJ1-5; tentatively, D is TRBD1 (5 bases). Germline CDR1 KGHDR, CDR2 SFDVKD. V lost 7 bases and J 4 bases, leaving 10 bases between the germline ends. CDR3 length: 13 residues.

The chain couples TRBV18 to TRBJ1-2; D remains unclear. The CDR3 is 13 residues long. Germline assignment: CDR1 KGHSH and CDR2 LQKENI. V was pared by 5 bases and J by 1 base, with 8 bases between. The CDR3 coding sequence is TGTGCCAGCTCATTCCGGGGTAACTATGGCTACACCTTC. It yields the protein CASSFRGNYGYTF.

This chain connects TRBV9 to TRBJ1-6; D remains ambiguous. V shed 3 bases and J shed 6 bases, with 4 bases lying between them. The CDR3 runs 12 residues. Per germline, CDR1 SGDLS and CDR2 YYNGEE. The CDR3 sequence is CASSAGNSPLHF. The CDR3, as DNA: TGTGCCAGCAGCGCCGGTAATTCACCCCTCCACTTT.